This T cell receptor beta chain was retrieved from a study of cytomegalovirus exposure and HLA in healthy donors. The CDR3 runs to 13 residues. V lost 2 bases and J lost 8, with 12 bases in between. CDR1 is ENHRY, CDR2 SYGVKD, per germline. PCR involved 60 Vbeta and 13 Jbeta primers. The protocol was immunoSEQ multiplex PCR, while the TCRdb copy is restricted to in-frame clones and leaves out a portion. The sample contains 120,000 or so clones, around 81% of which appear only once. Points from the study as a whole: Roughly uniform sequencing depth across donors was assumed, possibly incorrectly. For most subjects, TCR beta sequences were reported to predict HLA-A and HLA-B alleles with accuracy. A later look showed TCR association rates differing by HLA locus, highest for DRB1 and lowest for HLA-C. Analyzed later, most CMV-associated TCR beta chains appeared HLA-restricted.

About this clone itself: Its specificity is unknown.

Sequencing was performed on PBMCs. This receptor was obtained from a woman aged 40 to 49 in good health and CMV-seronegative. V gene TRBV10-3 combines with J gene TRBJ1-2; a possible D gene is TRBD1 (5 bases). DNA for the CDR3: TGTGCCATCAGTGAGGGGGGGACGGAGGGCTACACCTTC. Translation gives CAISEGGTEGYTF.